The rows below give T cell receptor beta chains drawn from one sample of a study of blood T cells in healthy people across ages. TCRdb re-derived calls from the 5' RACE reads in MiXCR, one entry per CDR3 protein. The sample has approximately 810,000 distinct CDR3 sequences, roughly 26% seen once. Input material: blood. Receptors were obtained from a woman aged 80 or over in good health. The CDR3 runs from the conserved cysteine through the conserved F or W. Each record gives: V gene, D gene, J gene, clone size, CDR3 protein, CDR3 DNA. A D gene is named only where the DNA matches it firmly. Not all rows give a size; the values are once, few, many and, for expanded clones, a class.

v_call: TRBV18
d_call: -
j_call: TRBJ2-7
clone_size: -
cdr3_aa: CASSPPGSLPYGQYF
cdr3_nt: TGTGCCAGCTCACCACCCGGTAGCCTCCCCTACGGGCAGTACTTC

v_call: TRBV5-1
d_call: -
j_call: TRBJ2-1
clone_size: many
cdr3_aa: CASSLGRVDEQFF
cdr3_nt: TGCGCCAGCAGCTTGGGCAGGGTCGATGAGCAGTTCTTC

v_call: TRBV2
d_call: TRBD1
j_call: TRBJ1-2
clone_size: -
cdr3_aa: CASSRATGARGYTF
cdr3_nt: TGTGCCAGCAGTCGGGCGACAGGGGCGAGGGGCTACACCTTC

v_call: TRBV20-1
d_call: TRBD2
j_call: TRBJ2-5
clone_size: many
cdr3_aa: CSAERTSGAQETQYF
cdr3_nt: TGCAGTGCGGAGAGGACTAGCGGAGCCCAAGAGACCCAGTACTTC

v_call: TRBV3-1
d_call: -
j_call: TRBJ1-2
clone_size: -
cdr3_aa: CASSQGFLQGNGYTF
cdr3_nt: TGTGCCAGCAGCCAAGGATTTTTACAGGGTAATGGCTACACCTTC

v_call: TRBV2
d_call: TRBD2
j_call: TRBJ2-3
clone_size: many
cdr3_aa: CASSLPSGAYTDTQYF
cdr3_nt: TGTGCCAGCAGTTTGCCTAGCGGTGCCTACACAGATACGCAGTATTTT

v_call: TRBV4-1
d_call: -
j_call: TRBJ2-3
clone_size: -
cdr3_aa: CASSQDGHPVDTQYF
cdr3_nt: TGCGCCAGCAGCCAGGACGGACACCCGGTGGATACGCAGTATTTT

v_call: TRBV20-1
d_call: -
j_call: TRBJ2-7
clone_size: few
cdr3_aa: CSARDLALPEQYF
cdr3_nt: TGCAGTGCTAGAGATCTTGCCCTTCCCGAGCAGTACTTC

v_call: TRBV7-9
d_call: -
j_call: TRBJ2-4
clone_size: many
cdr3_aa: CASSPPGNIQYF
cdr3_nt: TGTGCCAGCAGCCCCCCGGGCAACATTCAGTACTTC

v_call: TRBV2
d_call: -
j_call: TRBJ1-2
clone_size: -
cdr3_aa: CASSENIKAYGYTF
cdr3_nt: TGTGCCAGCAGTGAAAACATAAAGGCGTATGGCTACACCTTC

v_call: TRBV9
d_call: TRBD2
j_call: TRBJ2-3
clone_size: many
cdr3_aa: CASSTSSGGSDTQYF
cdr3_nt: TGTGCCAGCAGCACCTCTAGCGGGGGCTCAGATACGCAGTATTTT

v_call: TRBV28
d_call: -
j_call: TRBJ2-1
clone_size: many
cdr3_aa: CASSLGRPNNEQFF
cdr3_nt: TGTGCCAGCAGTTTAGGAAGACCTAACAATGAGCAGTTCTTC

v_call: TRBV7-2
d_call: TRBD1
j_call: TRBJ2-2
clone_size: -
cdr3_aa: CASSFGDRASTGELFF
cdr3_nt: TGTGCCAGCAGCTTTGGAGACAGGGCGTCGACCGGGGAGCTGTTTTTT

v_call: TRBV12-3/TRBV12-4
d_call: TRBD1
j_call: TRBJ1-2
clone_size: few
cdr3_aa: CASSFAGTGRGYTF
cdr3_nt: TGTGCCAGCAGTTTTGCGGGGACAGGGCGGGGCTACACCTTC

v_call: TRBV7-2
d_call: TRBD2
j_call: TRBJ2-3
clone_size: -
cdr3_aa: CASSPAGGQYF
cdr3_nt: TGTGCCAGCAGCCCAGCGGGGGGCCAGTATTTT

v_call: TRBV5-5
d_call: TRBD1
j_call: TRBJ2-1
clone_size: -
cdr3_aa: CASSWGDRGYNEQFF
cdr3_nt: TGTGCCAGCAGCTGGGGGGACAGGGGCTACAATGAGCAGTTCTTC

v_call: TRBV9
d_call: -
j_call: TRBJ1-4
clone_size: many
cdr3_aa: CASSGGLNEKLFF
cdr3_nt: TGTGCCAGCAGCGGGGGTCTTAATGAAAAACTGTTTTTT

v_call: TRBV20-1
d_call: -
j_call: TRBJ1-1
clone_size: -
cdr3_aa: CSARPRGAVMNTEAFF
cdr3_nt: TGCAGTGCTAGGCCCAGAGGGGCAGTAATGAACACTGAAGCTTTCTTT

v_call: TRBV12-3/TRBV12-4
d_call: -
j_call: TRBJ2-7
clone_size: few
cdr3_aa: CASSFSGTVYEQYF
cdr3_nt: TGTGCCAGCAGTTTCTCCGGGACGGTCTACGAGCAGTACTTC

v_call: TRBV20-1
d_call: TRBD1
j_call: TRBJ2-3
clone_size: many
cdr3_aa: CSATGQGVTDTQYF
cdr3_nt: TGCAGTGCAACGGGACAGGGGGTCACAGATACGCAGTATTTT

v_call: TRBV4-2
d_call: TRBD2
j_call: TRBJ2-5
clone_size: many
cdr3_aa: CASSQDRGGIGGAPETQYF
cdr3_nt: TGTGCCAGCAGCCAAGATCGAGGGGGTATCGGGGGGGCCCCAGAGACCCAGTACTTC

v_call: TRBV7-2
d_call: -
j_call: TRBJ1-2
clone_size: few
cdr3_aa: CASALQSTGPKLYGYTF
cdr3_nt: TGTGCCAGCGCCCTCCAGTCGACAGGTCCAAAATTATATGGCTACACCTTC

v_call: TRBV7-8
d_call: -
j_call: TRBJ2-2
clone_size: -
cdr3_aa: CASSLALRLFF
cdr3_nt: TGTGCCAGCAGCTTAGCGCTTAGGCTGTTTTTT

v_call: TRBV4-1
d_call: -
j_call: TRBJ2-5
clone_size: many
cdr3_aa: CASSRPGQETQYF
cdr3_nt: TGCGCCAGCAGCCGTCCGGGTCAAGAGACCCAGTACTTC

v_call: TRBV7-2
d_call: TRBD2
j_call: TRBJ2-1
clone_size: -
cdr3_aa: CASTTVRAGGRNEQFF
cdr3_nt: TGTGCCAGCACCACGGTACGAGCGGGGGGTAGGAATGAGCAGTTCTTC

v_call: TRBV27
d_call: -
j_call: TRBJ2-2
clone_size: -
cdr3_aa: CASSTTETGELFF
cdr3_nt: TGTGCCAGCAGTACGACCGAGACCGGGGAGCTGTTTTTT

v_call: TRBV10-2
d_call: TRBD1
j_call: TRBJ1-1
clone_size: -
cdr3_aa: CASSETQGAGNTEAFF
cdr3_nt: TGCGCCAGCAGTGAGACACAGGGGGCCGGGAACACTGAAGCTTTCTTT

v_call: TRBV7-2
d_call: -
j_call: TRBJ1-3
clone_size: -
cdr3_aa: CASSLGVFGNTIYF
cdr3_nt: TGTGCCAGCAGCTTAGGCGTATTTGGAAACACCATATATTTT

v_call: TRBV7-2
d_call: TRBD1
j_call: TRBJ2-5
clone_size: many
cdr3_aa: CASSLVGTDQETQYF
cdr3_nt: TGTGCCAGCAGCTTAGTCGGGACAGACCAAGAGACCCAGTACTTC

v_call: TRBV19
d_call: -
j_call: TRBJ1-2
clone_size: -
cdr3_aa: CASSPRDRVRHNYGYTF
cdr3_nt: TGTGCCAGTAGTCCCCGGGACCGAGTGAGACATAACTATGGCTACACCTTC

v_call: TRBV6-5
d_call: -
j_call: TRBJ1-2
clone_size: many
cdr3_aa: CASSYGDLYGYTF
cdr3_nt: TGTGCCAGCAGTTACGGGGACCTATATGGCTACACCTTC

v_call: TRBV12-3/TRBV12-4
d_call: -
j_call: TRBJ1-6
clone_size: -
cdr3_aa: CASRFSGSSYNSPLHF
cdr3_nt: TGTGCCAGCAGATTTTCAGGGAGCTCCTATAATTCACCCCTCCACTTT

v_call: TRBV10-3
d_call: -
j_call: TRBJ2-2
clone_size: few
cdr3_aa: CAISARGGGPNTGELFF
cdr3_nt: TGTGCCATCAGTGCCCGTGGCGGGGGCCCGAACACCGGGGAGCTGTTTTTT

v_call: TRBV5-1
d_call: -
j_call: TRBJ2-1
clone_size: -
cdr3_aa: CASGGLESSYNEQFF
cdr3_nt: TGCGCCAGCGGGGGACTGGAAAGCTCCTACAATGAGCAGTTCTTC

v_call: TRBV7-2
d_call: -
j_call: TRBJ2-4
clone_size: -
cdr3_aa: CASSLSPRSLVGVTKNIQYF
cdr3_nt: TGTGCCAGCAGCTTGTCCCCACGGAGTTTGGTGGGAGTAACCAAAAACATTCAGTACTTC

v_call: TRBV12-3/TRBV12-4
d_call: -
j_call: TRBJ2-1
clone_size: many
cdr3_aa: CASRLARVDNEQFF
cdr3_nt: TGTGCCAGCCGATTAGCGAGGGTGGACAATGAGCAGTTCTTC

v_call: TRBV6-5
d_call: -
j_call: TRBJ2-3
clone_size: many
cdr3_aa: CASAEGHTDTQYF
cdr3_nt: TGTGCCAGCGCAGAGGGCCACACAGATACGCAGTATTTT

v_call: TRBV18
d_call: -
j_call: TRBJ2-3
clone_size: many
cdr3_aa: CASSDWGVTDTQYF
cdr3_nt: TGTGCCAGCTCTGATTGGGGGGTCACAGATACGCAGTATTTT

v_call: TRBV29-1
d_call: -
j_call: TRBJ2-7
clone_size: -
cdr3_aa: CSVWNLWGEQYF
cdr3_nt: TGCAGCGTCTGGAACCTCTGGGGCGAGCAGTACTTC

v_call: TRBV20-1
d_call: -
j_call: TRBJ2-4
clone_size: many
cdr3_aa: CSASGRGQYF
cdr3_nt: TGCAGTGCTAGTGGGCGGGGCCAGTACTTC

v_call: TRBV12-3/TRBV12-4
d_call: -
j_call: TRBJ1-5
clone_size: many
cdr3_aa: CASSLGRNSLQPQHF
cdr3_nt: TGTGCCAGCAGCCTAGGGCGTAACAGCCTGCAGCCCCAGCATTTT

v_call: TRBV4-1
d_call: -
j_call: TRBJ2-4
clone_size: -
cdr3_aa: CASSQTFSDADIQYF
cdr3_nt: TGCGCCAGCAGCCAAACTTTTTCGGATGCGGACATTCAGTACTTC

v_call: TRBV30
d_call: -
j_call: TRBJ2-1
clone_size: few
cdr3_aa: CAGSVLGGEQFF
cdr3_nt: TGTGCCGGGAGTGTACTAGGGGGTGAGCAGTTCTTC

v_call: TRBV20-1
d_call: TRBD1
j_call: TRBJ1-5
clone_size: -
cdr3_aa: CSARGGGGDQPQHF
cdr3_nt: TGCAGTGCTAGAGGAGGGGGCGGCGATCAGCCCCAGCATTTT